This T cell receptor (beta chain) was identified in a study of cytomegalovirus exposure and HLA in healthy donors. PCR used 60 Vbeta primers and 13 Jbeta primers. Libraries were prepared by immunoSEQ multiplex PCR; TCRdb keeps only in-frame clonotypes and omits some of them. This sample yields around 130,000 clones, of which 75% to 90% are seen a single time; 1.5% to 2% belongs to the top ten. The V gene's germline CDR1 is SGHRS and CDR2 YFSETQ. The CDR3 has 12 residues. The V gene lost 3 bases and the J gene lost 9 bases, with 10 bases spanning the gap. This chain joins TRBV5-1 and TRBJ2-4, with a tentative D call TRBD2 (5 bases). The material sequenced was PBMCs. The clonotype comes from a man in his forties in good health and CMV-seronegative. In DNA, the CDR3 is TGCGCCAGCAGCTCTGAGGGTCCCATTCAGTACTTC. This sequence encodes CASSSEGPIQYF.